This is a list of T cell receptor beta chains from one sample in a study of blood T cell repertoires in COVID-19. Generated by immunoSEQ multiplex PCR, the TCRdb table keeps only in-frame clones and is missing some. The sample has roughly 400,000 clones; roughly 89% are singletons. The sequenced material came from PBMCs or T cells enriched from blood (not recorded which). The receptors come from a woman aged 25 to 39 who had recovered from COVID-19. The CDR3 runs from the conserved cysteine through the conserved F or W. The D gene is left open where the match is weak. Size is omitted from some rows. Given values are once, few, many or a class for expanded clones.

j_call d_call clone_size v_call cdr3_aa cdr3_nt
TRBJ2-1 TRBD1 NA TRBV3-1/TRBV3-2 CASSHWTGLDNEQFF TGTGCCAGCAGCCACTGGACAGGGCTCGACAATGAGCAGTTCTTC
TRBJ2-2 TRBD2 NA TRBV28 CASSLSGGTNTGELFF TGTGCCAGCAGTTTATCGGGAGGAACGAACACCGGGGAGCTGTTTTTT
TRBJ1-5 TRBD1 NA TRBV30 CAWSRQRGPGQPQHF TGTGCCTGGAGTCGTCAAAGGGGGCCGGGCCAGCCCCAGCATTTT
TRBJ2-5 NA NA TRBV18 CASSPLSGYQETQYF TGTGCCAGCTCACCATTGTCAGGGTACCAAGAGACCCAGTACTTC
TRBJ2-7 NA NA TRBV4-2 CASSQDLLNVGGSYEQYF TGTGCCAGCAGCCAAGACTTGCTCAACGTGGGAGGTTCCTACGAGCAGTACTTC
TRBJ1-4 NA once TRBV6-5 CASGRREKLFF TGTGCCAGCGGCCGAAGAGAAAAACTGTTTTTT
TRBJ2-2 TRBD2 NA TRBV27 CASSLFPGLGGTGELFF TGTGCCAGCAGTTTATTTCCGGGACTAGGGGGCACCGGGGAGCTGTTTTTT
TRBJ2-3 TRBD2 once TRBV7-9 CASSATIAGASDTQYF TGTGCCAGCAGCGCGACCATAGCGGGAGCCTCAGATACGCAGTATTTT
TRBJ2-5 NA few TRBV3-1/TRBV3-2 CASRAGSETQYF TGTGCCAGCAGGGCGGGCTCAGAGACCCAGTACTTC
TRBJ2-5 NA NA TRBV6-5 CASRPVGSQETQYF TGTGCCAGTCGGCCGGTGGGCAGCCAAGAGACCCAGTACTTC
TRBJ2-1 TRBD1 few TRBV6-6 CASSRYDPDRVYNEQFF TGTGCCAGCAGTCGATACGACCCGGACAGGGTCTACAATGAGCAGTTCTTC
TRBJ1-1 NA once TRBV19 CASSRTRRDTEAFF TGTGCCAGTAGCAGGACCCGGCGGGACACTGAAGCTTTCTTT
TRBJ1-4 TRBD1 NA TRBV5-4 CASSPSRAGGEKLFF TGTGCCAGCAGCCCCTCCCGGGCAGGGGGGGAAAAACTGTTTTTT
TRBJ2-3 TRBD2 NA TRBV6-2/TRBV6-3 CASSYSSGGTQYF TGTGCCAGCAGTTACTCGAGCGGGGGTACGCAGTATTTT
TRBJ1-3 NA NA TRBV12-5 CASGLALAGSGNTIYF TGTGCTAGTGGTTTGGCCCTCGCGGGCTCTGGAAACACCATATATTTT
TRBJ1-3 NA once TRBV4-3 CASSQTSSSGNTIYF TGCGCCAGCAGCCAGACTTCCAGCTCTGGAAACACCATATATTTT
TRBJ2-7 NA NA TRBV19 CASQRVRPVVGEQYF TGTGCCAGCCAGCGGGTGCGTCCGGTCGTCGGAGAGCAGTACTTC
TRBJ1-1 NA NA TRBV7-3 CASSPPGGRTEAFF TGTGCCAGCAGCCCCCCGGGCGGGAGAACTGAAGCTTTCTTT
TRBJ1-5 NA NA TRBV2 CASSDAGESNQPQHF TGTGCCAGCAGTGACGCAGGGGAAAGCAATCAGCCCCAGCATTTT
TRBJ2-3 NA once TRBV6-2/TRBV6-3 CASSYPPDTQYF TGTGCCAGCAGTTATCCTCCGGATACGCAGTATTTT
TRBJ2-5 NA NA TRBV19 CASSPDLSGETQYF TGTGCCAGTAGCCCGGACCTTTCAGGGGAGACCCAGTACTTC
TRBJ2-7 TRBD2 NA TRBV3-1/TRBV3-2 CASSPPGLAGLEQYF TGTGCCAGCAGCCCCCCCGGACTAGCGGGGCTCGAGCAGTACTTC
TRBJ1-1 NA NA TRBV19 CASSLDRLMNTEAFF TGTGCCAGTAGCCTGGACAGACTCATGAACACTGAAGCTTTCTTT
TRBJ1-1 TRBD1 NA TRBV5-5 CASSRGTGVTEAFF TGTGCCAGCAGCCGCGGGACAGGGGTTACTGAAGCTTTCTTT
TRBJ1-2 TRBD1 NA TRBV6-6 CASRQGAGDYGYTF TGTGCCAGCCGACAGGGGGCAGGGGACTATGGCTACACCTTC
TRBJ2-2 NA NA TRBV7-2 CASSLTGNTGELFF TGTGCCAGCAGCTTAACGGGAAACACCGGGGAGCTGTTTTTT
TRBJ1-4 NA NA TRBV27 CASSFQGSNEKLFF TGTGCCAGCAGTTTTCAGGGTAGTAATGAAAAACTGTTTTTT
TRBJ1-4 NA NA TRBV4-1 CASSAVGTYNEKLFF TGCGCCAGCAGCGCGGTTGGGACATACAATGAAAAACTGTTTTTT
TRBJ1-2 TRBD1 NA TRBV10-3 CAISGGTAPNYGYTF TGTGCCATCAGTGGAGGGACAGCACCTAACTATGGCTACACCTTC
TRBJ2-1 NA NA TRBV25-1 CASSESSLQDEQFF TGTGCCAGCAGTGAATCCTCCCTACAGGATGAGCAGTTCTTC
TRBJ1-3 NA NA TRBV6-5 CASGASAGNTIYF TGTGCCAGCGGGGCTTCCGCTGGAAACACCATATATTTT